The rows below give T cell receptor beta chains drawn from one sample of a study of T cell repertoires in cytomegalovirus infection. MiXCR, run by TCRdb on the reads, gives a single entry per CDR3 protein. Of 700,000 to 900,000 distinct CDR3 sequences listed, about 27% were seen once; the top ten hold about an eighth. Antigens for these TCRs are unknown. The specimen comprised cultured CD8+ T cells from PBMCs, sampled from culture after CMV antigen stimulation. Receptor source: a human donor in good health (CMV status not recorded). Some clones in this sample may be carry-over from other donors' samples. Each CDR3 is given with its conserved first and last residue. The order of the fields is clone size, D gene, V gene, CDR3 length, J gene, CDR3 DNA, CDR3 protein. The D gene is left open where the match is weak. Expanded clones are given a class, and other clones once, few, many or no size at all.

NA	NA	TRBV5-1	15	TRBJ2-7	TGCGCCAGCAGCTTGGCCTTGGGACAACCAGGAGAGCAGTACTTC	CASSLALGQPGEQYF
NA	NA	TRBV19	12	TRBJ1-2	TGTGCCAGTAATCGAGGGATCTATGGCTACACCTTC	CASNRGIYGYTF
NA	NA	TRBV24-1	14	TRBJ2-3	TGTGCCACCAGTGATTTGGGGGGGTTAGATACGCAGTATTTT	CATSDLGGLDTQYF
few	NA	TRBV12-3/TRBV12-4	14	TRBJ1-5	TGTGCCAGCAGTTGGGCCGTCAGGAATCAGCCCCAGCATTTT	CASSWAVRNQPQHF
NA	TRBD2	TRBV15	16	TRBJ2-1	TGTGCCACCAGCAGAGATCTAGCGGGGGGGCCAGATGAGCAGTTCTTC	CATSRDLAGGPDEQFF
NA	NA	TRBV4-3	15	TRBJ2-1	TGCGCCAGCAGCCAAGGACCCTTACTCTACAATGAGCAGTTCTTC	CASSQGPLLYNEQFF
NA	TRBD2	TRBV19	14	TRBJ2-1	TGTGCCAGTATCGGGGGGGGGACCTACAATGAGCAGTTCTTC	CASIGGGTYNEQFF
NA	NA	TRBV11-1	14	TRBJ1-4	TGTGCCAGCAGACTACAGGGAAAGGATGAAAAACTGTTTTTT	CASRLQGKDEKLFF
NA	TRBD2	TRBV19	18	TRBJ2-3	TGTGCCAGTAGTACCGGGCCCGGGACTATTCTAATCACAGATACGCAGTATTTT	CASSTGPGTILITDTQYF
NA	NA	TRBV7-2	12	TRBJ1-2	TGTGCCAGCAGCCCAAGGAACTATGGCTACACCTTC	CASSPRNYGYTF
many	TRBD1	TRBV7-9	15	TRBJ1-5	TGTGCCAGCAGTTTAGCGGGACAGGGAAATCAGCCCCAGCATTTT	CASSLAGQGNQPQHF
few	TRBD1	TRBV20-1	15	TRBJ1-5	TGCAGTGCTAGTGGGACAGGGGCCATTAATCAGCCCCAGCATTTT	CSASGTGAINQPQHF
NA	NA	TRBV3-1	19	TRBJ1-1	TGTGCCAGCAGCCAAGTTCGAATCGGGACACTCTCCCTGAACACTGAAGCTTTCTTT	CASSQVRIGTLSLNTEAFF
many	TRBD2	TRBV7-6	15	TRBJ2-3	TGTGCCAGCAGCATAGCGGGGGGGCAGACAGATACGCAGTATTTT	CASSIAGGQTDTQYF
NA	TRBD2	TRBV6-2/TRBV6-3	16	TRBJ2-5	TGTGCCAGCAGTCCCGAGCGGGGAAAGTACCAAGAGACCCAGTACTTC	CASSPERGKYQETQYF
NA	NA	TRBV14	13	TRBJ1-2	TGTGCCAGCAGCCCTTGGGACGTATATGGCTACACCTTC	CASSPWDVYGYTF
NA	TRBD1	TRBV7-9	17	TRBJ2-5	TGTGCCAGCAGCTTTCGGGGACCGGGACAGCGTCAAGAGACCCAGTACTTC	CASSFRGPGQRQETQYF
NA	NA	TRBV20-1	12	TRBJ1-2	TGCAGTGCCCCACAGGGATACTATGGCTACACCTTC	CSAPQGYYGYTF
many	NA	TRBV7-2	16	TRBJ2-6	TGTGCCAGCAGCCAAGGGGTTTCCTCTGGGGCCAACGTCCTGACTTTC	CASSQGVSSGANVLTF
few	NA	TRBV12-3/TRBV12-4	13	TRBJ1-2	TGTGCCAGCAGTTTTCAGCCAAGTACCGGCTACACCTTC	CASSFQPSTGYTF
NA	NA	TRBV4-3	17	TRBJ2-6	TGCGCCAGCAGCCAAGAAGCAGGGTTTCACGGGGCCAACGTCCTGACTTTC	CASSQEAGFHGANVLTF
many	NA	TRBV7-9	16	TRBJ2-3	TGTGCCAGCAGCCAATCTAGCGTAAACTGGATAGATACGCAGTATTTT	CASSQSSVNWIDTQYF
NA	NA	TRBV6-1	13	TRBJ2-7	TGTGCCAGCAGTGAAGTGGTCCTATACGAGCAGTACTTC	CASSEVVLYEQYF
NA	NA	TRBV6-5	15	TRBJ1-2	TGTGCCAGCAGTTACTCCGTCAGTCTGGGCTATGGCTACACCTTC	CASSYSVSLGYGYTF
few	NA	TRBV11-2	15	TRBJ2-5	TGTGCCAGCAGCGGACCCGGGACGGAGAAAGAGACCCAGTACTTC	CASSGPGTEKETQYF
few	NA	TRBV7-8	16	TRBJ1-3	TGTGCCAGCAGCTTAGGTTCCCGGGCCTCTGGAAACACCATATATTTT	CASSLGSRASGNTIYF
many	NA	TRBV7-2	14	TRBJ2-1	TGTGCCAGCAGCTTAGGGCTAGCCTACAATGAGCAGTTCTTC	CASSLGLAYNEQFF
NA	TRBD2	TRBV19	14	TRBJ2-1	TGTGCCAGTAGCTGGGCGGGGGGGAAAAATGAGCAGTTCTTC	CASSWAGGKNEQFF
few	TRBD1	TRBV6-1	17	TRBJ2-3	TGTGCCAGCAGCCGGGACAGGGGAGCCGCTAGCACAGATACGCAGTATTTT	CASSRDRGAASTDTQYF
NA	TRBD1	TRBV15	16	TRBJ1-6	TGTGCCACCAGCAGCCCTGGGACAGAAAATAATTCACCCCTCCACTTT	CATSSPGTENNSPLHF
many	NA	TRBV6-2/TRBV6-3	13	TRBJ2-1	TGTGCCAGCAGTTACCAATCCCCGGGGGAGCAGTTCTTC	CASSYQSPGEQFF
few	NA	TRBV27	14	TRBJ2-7	TGTGCCAGCAGTTATTCCGGGGCTTCCTACGAGCAGTACTTC	CASSYSGASYEQYF
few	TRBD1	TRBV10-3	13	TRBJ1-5	TGTGCCACCCAGGGGGCCCACGGGGAGCCCCAGCATTTT	CATQGAHGEPQHF
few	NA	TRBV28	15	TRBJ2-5	TGTGCCAGCAGTTTAGAAGGGGGGGGTTGGGAGACCCAGTACTTC	CASSLEGGGWETQYF
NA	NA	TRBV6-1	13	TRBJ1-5	TGTGCCAGCACCGGGTCTGGCAATCAGCCCCAGCATTTT	CASTGSGNQPQHF
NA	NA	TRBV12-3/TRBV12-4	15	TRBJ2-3	TGTGCCAGCAGTTTTAGGCAGCCAAGCACAGATACGCAGTATTTT	CASSFRQPSTDTQYF
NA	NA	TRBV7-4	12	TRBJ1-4	TGTGCCAGCACCGGACAGTATGAAAAACTGTTTTTT	CASTGQYEKLFF